The following is a TCR beta chain sequence with its context. The data derive from a study of T-cell memory formation after mild COVID-19. Each CDR3 protein is one row after TCRdb ran MiXCR on the 5' RACE reads. The sample lists around 130,000 distinct CDR3 sequences; around 15% were seen once. Germline loops: CDR1 SQVTM, CDR2 ANQGSEA. The CDR3 is made up of 16 amino acids. Trimming removed 1 base at V and 0 bases at J, with 13 bases between. The sample consisted of PBMCs or a T cell subset sorted from them (not recorded which). V and J are TRBV29-1 and TRBJ2-1; D uncertain. This receptor was identified in an adult woman who had mild COVID-19 (a few samples of this study predate the infection). Cell type and time point are not known. The CDR3 DNA follows: TGCAGCGTTGAAGGTCTGGTGGATAGCTCCTACAATGAGCAGTTCTTC. It is translated as CSVEGLVDSSYNEQFF.